Detailed here is one T cell receptor beta chain. The sample comes from a study of STAT5B mutations in CD4+ large granular lymphocyte leukemia. The CDR3 contains 15 residues. The V and J ends lost 5 bases and 5 bases respectively, with 16 bases between them. CDR1 and CDR2 from the germline V gene are MNHNS and SASEGT. Some clones are missing from TCRdb's copy, which holds only in-frame ones; the method was immunoSEQ multiplex PCR. The table lists 30,000 to 40,000 clones, roughly 87% of them singletons, with around 3.3% in the top ten. V usage is TRBV6-1 and J usage is TRBJ2-1, with D perhaps TRBD1 (6 bases). Sequencing was done on a sample of CD4+ T cells from blood buffy coats. This clonotype originated in a human donor in good health. The chain's CDR3 is CASSTGGGGNNEQFF. Here the CDR3 DNA reads TGTGCCAGCAGTACCGGTGGGGGCGGCAACAATGAGCAGTTCTTC.